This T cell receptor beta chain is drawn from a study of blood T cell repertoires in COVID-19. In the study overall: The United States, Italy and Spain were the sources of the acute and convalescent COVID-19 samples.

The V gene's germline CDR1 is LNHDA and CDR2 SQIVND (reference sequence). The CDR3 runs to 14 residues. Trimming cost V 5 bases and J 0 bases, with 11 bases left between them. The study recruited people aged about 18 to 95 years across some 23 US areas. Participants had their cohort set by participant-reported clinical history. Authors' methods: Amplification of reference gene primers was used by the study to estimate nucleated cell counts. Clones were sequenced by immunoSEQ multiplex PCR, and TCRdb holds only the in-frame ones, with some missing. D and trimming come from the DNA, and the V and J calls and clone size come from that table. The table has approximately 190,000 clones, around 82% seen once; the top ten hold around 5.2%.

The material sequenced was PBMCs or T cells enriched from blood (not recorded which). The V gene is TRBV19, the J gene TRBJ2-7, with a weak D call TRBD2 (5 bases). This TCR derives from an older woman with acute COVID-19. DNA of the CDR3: TGTGCCAGTAGTGTCGGACTGTTCTCCTACGAGCAGTACTTC. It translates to CASSVGLFSYEQYF.